These 12 T cell receptor beta chains were sequenced from one sample in a study of CD8+CD57+ T cells in acquired aplastic anemia. The TCR beta profiling, which covered VDJ combination and CDR3 sequence, was carried out using genomic DNA as the template. Each CDR3 protein is one row after TCRdb ran MiXCR on the reads. The sample lists around 150,000 distinct CDR3 sequences, less than 45% seen once, with around 8.4% in the top ten. Sequencing input: sorted CD4+, CD8+, or CD8+CD57+ T cells (not recorded which) from PBMCs. These TCRs come from a human donor in good health, serving as a control.

This clonotype occurred a few times. The gene calls are TRBV3-1 and TRBJ2-1, with a weak D call TRBD2 (5 bases). CDR3 length: 17 residues. CDR1 is LGHDT and CDR2 is YNNKEL in the germline V gene (reference sequence). V lost 1 base and J 0 bases, leaving 13 bases between the germline ends. The CDR3 DNA is TGTGCCAGCAGCCAAGGGGGAGCGGCTTTCTCCTACAATGAGCAGTTCTTC. Amino acids: CASSQGGAAFSYNEQFF.

This clonotype was seen at least ten times. The V gene is TRBV24-1, the J gene TRBJ2-3; 8 bases align to TRBD2. Germline CDR1 KGHDR, CDR2 SFDVKD. V lost 3 bases to trimming and J lost 4 bases; unmatched junction nucleotides: 5. The CDR3 totals 15 residues. The CDR3 DNA reads as TGTGCCACCAGTGATACGCGGGAGGTCGCAGATACGCAGTATTTT. Amino acids: CATSDTREVADTQYF.

Ten or more counts support this clonotype. This chain joins TRBV10-3 and TRBJ1-1; 9 nucleotides agree with TRBD1. Germline CDR1 and CDR2: ENHRY and SYGVKD. This CDR3 is built from 13 residues. J gave up 1 base and V 10 bases, and 4 bases lay outside the gene matches. CDR3 nucleotides: TGTGCCACCGGACAGGGGTGGAACACTGAAGCTTTCTTT. Translating gives CATGQGWNTEAFF.

The sample holds many counts of this clonotype. The gene calls are TRBV27 and TRBJ2-3; D is ambiguous. V was cut by 11 bases and J by 10 bases, with 22 bases left in between. Germline V gene sequence: CDR1 MNHEY, CDR2 SMNVEV (reference sequence). The CDR3 has 13 amino acids. The CDR3 bases are TGTGCCTCCCGCCGGATCCAGTACCCATCGCAGTATTTT. This sequence encodes CASRRIQYPSQYF.

The chain links TRBV19 to TRBJ2-3, with D perhaps TRBD1 (8 bases). V gave up 6 bases and J gave up 6 bases, with 13 bases separating them. The CDR3 sequence is 13 residues long. CDR1 LNHDA and CDR2 SQIVND come from the germline V gene (reference sequence). The CDR3 here is CASRDREGDTQYF. The CDR3 nucleotides are TGTGCCAGTAGGGACAGGGAGGGGGATACGCAGTATTTT. Based on the CDR3 plus reference TRBV19 and TRBJ2-3, the full variable domain is DGGITQSPKYLFRKEGQNVTLSCEQNLNHDAMYWYRQDPGQGLRLIYYSQIVNDFQKGDIAEGYSVSREKKESFPLTVTSAQKNPTAFYLCASRDREGDTQYFGPGTRLTVL.

About this clonotype itself: It may be a read error: a sequence one base away is much more abundant. This chain links TRBV5-1 with TRBJ2-1, with 8 bases that match TRBD2. This CDR3 spans 15 amino acids. Trimming took 1 base from V and 5 from J; bases not matched to a gene: 5. CDR1 is SGHRS and CDR2 is YFSETQ in the germline V gene. In DNA, the CDR3 is TGCGCCAGCAGCTTGCAGATAGCGGGACACAATGAGCAGTTCTTC. Its protein is CASSLQIAGHNEQFF. The whole variable domain, remainder taken from reference TRBV5-1 and TRBJ2-1, is KAGVTQTPRYLIKTRGQQVTLSCSPISGHRSVSWYQQTPGQGLQFLFEYFSETQRNKGNFPGRFSGRQFSNSRSEMNVSTLELGDSALYLCASSLQIAGHNEQFFGPGTRLTVL.

In its sample, this clonotype was seen many times. This rearrangement joins TRBV7-9 to TRBJ1-5; 7 nucleotides align to TRBD1. Trimming took 4 bases from V and 3 from J; bases not matched to a gene: 15. CDR3 length equals 18 residues. CDR1 is SEHNR and CDR2 is FQNEAQ in the germline V gene (reference sequence). The DNA of the CDR3 is TGTGCCAGCAGCTATTCCGGCAGGGGGTTTGCTGACAATCAGCCCCAGCATTTT. Translated: CASSYSGRGFADNQPQHF. Together with reference TRBV7-9 and TRBJ1-5, the CDR3 gives the full variable domain: DTGVSQNPRHKITKRGQNVTFRCDPISEHNRLYWYRQTLGQGPEFLTYFQNEAQLEKSRLLSDRFSAERPKGSFSTLEIQRTEQGDSAMYLCASSYSGRGFADNQPQHFGDGTRLSIL.

V usage is TRBV11-2 and J usage is TRBJ1-2, with a possible D match to TRBD1 (5 bases). Trimming stripped 6 bases from V and 4 bases from J, with 12 bases between. This CDR3 has 13 amino acids. Germline V gene sequence: CDR1 SGHAT, CDR2 FQNNGV. CDR3: CASRMGQRYGYTF. CDR3 nucleotides: TGTGCCAGCAGAATGGGGCAGCGCTATGGCTACACCTTC.

The V and J genes are TRBV15 and TRBJ2-1; 9 nucleotides align to TRBD1. The CDR3 has 12 amino acids. Per the germline V gene, CDR1 is LNHNV and CDR2 is YYDKDF (reference sequence). After removal of 9 bases from V and 9 bases from J, the junction contained 6 bases not matched to a gene. This CDR3 reads CATGTGWTEQFF. The CDR3 region has the DNA TGTGCCACAGGGACAGGGTGGACTGAGCAGTTCTTC.

The chain links TRBV25-1 to TRBJ2-3, with D uncertain. CDR3 length: 14 residues. With 3 bases removed from V and 0 bases from J, the gap between germline ends came to 7 bases. From germline, CDR1 is MGHDK and CDR2 SYGVNS. CDR3 DNA: TGTGCCAGCAGTGACACTCGAAGCACAGATACGCAGTATTTT. It specifies CASSDTRSTDTQYF.

In its sample, this clonotype was seen many times. The rearrangement uses TRBV12-3 or TRBV12-4 and TRBJ2-3, with 8 positions matching TRBD1. The CDR3 has 15 residues. Trimming removed 6 bases from V and 3 bases from J; junction bases left unmatched: 8. The CDR3 protein is CASSPGQGPTDTQYF. For the CDR3, the DNA is TGTGCCAGCAGCCCCGGACAGGGACCTACAGATACGCAGTATTTT.

The table lists this clonotype with many counts. V gene TRBV19 combines with J gene TRBJ2-3; 10 positions agree with TRBD2. The germline gives CDR1 LNHDA, CDR2 SQIVND (reference sequence). V gave up 6 bases and J gave up 1 base; unmatched junction bases: 7. The CDR3 consists of 16 residues. The CDR3 sequence: CASRSTSGGGTDTQYF. The DNA of the CDR3 is TGTGCCAGTAGATCAACCAGCGGGGGGGGCACAGATACGCAGTATTTT.